Below are 18 T cell receptor beta chains sequenced from a single sample in a study of shared clonotypes between healthy human individuals. Clones were sequenced by immunoSEQ multiplex PCR, and TCRdb holds only the in-frame ones, with some missing. The sample consists of about half a million clones, around 77% of them appearing once. Material: PBMCs. Source of these receptors: a woman aged 40 to 49 in good health. Some clones in this sample may be carry-over from other donors' samples.

Only one count was recorded for this clone. The V call is TRBV27, the J call TRBJ2-1; 9 bases match TRBD2. CDR3 length equals 15 residues. Per germline, CDR1 MNHEY and CDR2 SMNVEV (reference sequence). The J segment lost 2 bases and the V segment lost 6 bases, leaving 5 bases of the junction unmatched. CDR3 amino acids: CASSGGGRAYNEQFF. In nucleotides, the CDR3 is TGTGCCAGCAGCGGAGGCGGGAGGGCCTACAATGAGCAGTTCTTC.

By proportion, this clone is medium-sized. In the same sample, other DNA sequences code for this CDR3. CDR3 sequence reads: CASSFGTHEQYF. The CDR3 bases are TGTGCCAGCAGTTTCGGGACCCACGAGCAGTACTTC. V and J are TRBV27 and TRBJ2-7, with D possibly being TRBD1 or TRBD2 (5 bases each). CDR3 size: 12 residues. Looked up from germline, CDR1 is MNHEY and CDR2 is SMNVEV (reference sequence). Trimming took off 3 bases at V and 5 bases at J, with 8 bases between the two ends.

This chain uses TRBV30 with TRBJ2-5; D uncertain. Trimming pared 3 bases from V and 1 base from J, leaving 6 bases between. The V gene's germline CDR1 is GTSNPN and CDR2 SVGIG (reference sequence). This CDR3 region has 12 residues. DNA of the CDR3: TGTGCCTGGAGGGCCTCCCAAGAGACCCAGTACTTC. Amino acid sequence: CAWRASQETQYF.

This sequence joins TRBV15 and TRBJ1-2, with a possible D match to TRBD1 (5 bases). CDR1 LNHNV and CDR2 YYDKDF come from the germline V gene (reference sequence). The CDR3 length is 18 residues. Trimming stripped 0 bases from V and 5 bases from J, with 22 bases between. CDR3 sequence reads: CATSRDLLGRGVWYGYTF. CDR3 in DNA: TGTGCCACCAGCAGAGATCTTTTGGGGCGTGGGGTATGGTATGGCTACACCTTC.

The genes are TRBV27 and TRBJ2-3, with D uncertain. This CDR3 spans 14 amino acids. Trimming pared 6 bases from V and 2 bases from J, leaving 12 bases between. Per the germline V gene, CDR1 is MNHEY and CDR2 is SMNVEV (reference sequence). The chain's CDR3 is CASRGGWNTDTQYF. The CDR3 bases are TGTGCCAGCAGGGGTGGTTGGAACACAGATACGCAGTATTTT.

The chain recombines TRBV5-4 with TRBJ2-7, with TRBD2 identical over 7 bases. Germline lookup yields CDR1 SGHNT and CDR2 YYREEE (reference sequence). The CDR3 is made up of 16 amino acids. Losses at the gene ends were 0 bases for V and 3 bases for J; bases not matched to a gene: 9. CDR3 protein: CASSLAKASGVYEQYF. DNA of the CDR3: TGTGCCAGCAGCTTGGCCAAAGCTAGCGGAGTCTACGAGCAGTACTTC.

The chain joins TRBV11-2 to TRBJ1-5, with no clear D. This CDR3 region has 14 residues. The V and J ends lost 1 base and 3 bases respectively, with 7 bases between them. Germline V gene sequence: CDR1 SGHAT, CDR2 FQNNGV. CDR3 nucleotides: TGTGCCAGCAGCTTAGGACTGCTCAATCAGCCCCAGCATTTT. This codes for CASSLGLLNQPQHF.

This chain connects TRBV5-1 to TRBJ1-1; the match to TRBD1 covers 10 bases. J lost 7 bases, V lost 0 bases, and 6 bases had no gene match. This CDR3 is built from 15 residues. Germline V lookup: CDR1 SGHRS, CDR2 YFSETQ. This CDR3 reads CASSLEGQGTNEAFF. DNA of the CDR3: TGCGCCAGCAGCTTGGAGGGACAGGGGACGAATGAAGCTTTCTTT.

This clone turned up a few times. This chain connects TRBV5-1 to TRBJ2-3, with 10 nucleotides matching TRBD2. This CDR3 spans 17 amino acids. Trimming cost V 4 bases and J 5 bases; bases outside gene matches: 13. Germline loops: CDR1 SGHRS, CDR2 YFSETQ. For the CDR3, the DNA is TGCGCCAGCAGCATGTGGAGCGGGAGGGCCCAGATAGATACGCAGTATTTT. This codes for CASSMWSGRAQIDTQYF.

V and J are TRBV11-3 and TRBJ2-5, with D unclear. This CDR3 is built from 14 residues. Per germline, CDR1 SGHNT and CDR2 YENEEA. V was trimmed by 1 base and J by 2 bases, leaving 8 bases between them. The chain's CDR3 is CASSLGLGQETQYF. The CDR3 bases are TGTGCCAGCAGCTTAGGGCTGGGACAAGAGACCCAGTACTTC.

The gene calls are TRBV15 and TRBJ2-5; 7 bases are a match to TRBD2. Germline CDR1 and CDR2: LNHNV and YYDKDF (reference sequence). The CDR3 spans 13 residues. Unmatched junction bases numbered 6, after V lost 0 bases and J lost 11 bases. In DNA, the CDR3 is TGTGCCACCAGCAGAGATTGGCGGGAGCCGCAGTACTTC. It yields the protein CATSRDWREPQYF.

The V gene is TRBV11-2, the J gene TRBJ2-5; D is perhaps TRBD2 (5 bases). With 5 bases removed from V and 2 bases from J, the gap between germline ends came to 18 bases. This CDR3 has 16 residues. Germline V gene lookup returns CDR1 SGHAT and CDR2 FQNNGV. CDR3 amino acids: CASSKGASPSQETQYF. For the CDR3, the DNA is TGTGCCAGCAGCAAGGGAGCTAGCCCGTCGCAAGAGACCCAGTACTTC.

Concerning this clone itself: Given a much more abundant clone one base away, this may be a read error. The V gene is TRBV29-1, the J gene TRBJ1-1; perhaps TRBD1 as D (6 bases). V lost 4 bases, J lost 3 bases, and 9 bases lay in between. This CDR3 is 12 amino acids long. Germline-derived CDR1 and CDR2 are SQVTM and ANQGSEA. As DNA, the CDR3 is TGCAGCGTTGGAGAGGGGGACACTGAAGCTTTCTTT. Its translation is CSVGEGDTEAFF.

Only a few counts were recorded for this clone. This sequence may be a read error, since a much larger clone differs from it by one base. The CDR3 sequence: CASSSDGHEQPQHF. CDR3 DNA: TGTGCCAGCAGCTCCGACGGCCACGAACAGCCCCAGCATTTT. The rearrangement links TRBV5-4 to TRBJ1-5; D gene ambiguous. Germline V CDR1 and CDR2: SGHNT, YYREEE (reference sequence). V lost 3 bases, J lost 7 bases, and 14 bases lay in between. The length of the CDR3 is 14 residues.

The chain carries TRBV7-8 and TRBJ1-4; 7 nucleotides line up with TRBD1. Germline-derived CDR1 and CDR2 are SGHVS and FQNEAQ. The CDR3 consists of 14 residues. Trimming removed 5 bases from V and 4 bases from J; junction bases left unmatched: 4. The CDR3 DNA reads TGTGCCAGCAGCCACCGGGACAGTAATGAAAAACTGTTTTTT. Protein product: CASSHRDSNEKLFF.

Note on this clone: This sample also contains other DNA sequences that code for the same CDR3. This chain joins TRBV7-2 and TRBJ1-2; 8 bases agree with TRBD1. Germline V gene lookup returns CDR1 SGHTA and CDR2 FQGNSA. V gave up 1 base and J gave up 5 bases; unmatched junction bases: 0. The CDR3 spans 13 residues. CDR3 residues: CASSLGQGYGYTF. The CDR3 coding sequence is TGTGCCAGCAGCTTAGGACAGGGGTATGGCTACACCTTC. The full variable domain, its missing parts supplied by reference TRBV7-2 and TRBJ1-2, is GAGVSQSPSNKVTEKGKDVELRCDPISGHTALYWYRQSLGQGLEFLIYFQGNSAPDKSGLPSDRFSAERTGGSVSTLTIQRTQQEDSAVYLCASSLGQGYGYTFGSGTRLTVV.

V usage is TRBV27 and J usage is TRBJ2-1; TRBD1 aligns across 7 bases. V shed 4 bases, J shed 9 bases, and the junction held 3 bases outside the gene matches. The CDR3 has 12 residues. Per germline, CDR1 MNHEY and CDR2 SMNVEV (reference sequence). The CDR3 protein is CASSSGGIEQFF. The CDR3 DNA follows: TGTGCCAGCAGTTCAGGGGGAATTGAGCAGTTCTTC.

This chain uses TRBV9 with TRBJ1-2; possible D gene TRBD1, 5 bases. CDR1 SGDLS and CDR2 YYNGEE come from the germline V gene. CDR3 length: 13 residues. V was cut by 3 bases and J by 6 bases, with 12 bases left in between. CDR3 nucleotide sequence: TGTGCCAGCAGCGCCGGTGGGGGAGATGGCTACACCTTC. Its translation: CASSAGGGDGYTF.